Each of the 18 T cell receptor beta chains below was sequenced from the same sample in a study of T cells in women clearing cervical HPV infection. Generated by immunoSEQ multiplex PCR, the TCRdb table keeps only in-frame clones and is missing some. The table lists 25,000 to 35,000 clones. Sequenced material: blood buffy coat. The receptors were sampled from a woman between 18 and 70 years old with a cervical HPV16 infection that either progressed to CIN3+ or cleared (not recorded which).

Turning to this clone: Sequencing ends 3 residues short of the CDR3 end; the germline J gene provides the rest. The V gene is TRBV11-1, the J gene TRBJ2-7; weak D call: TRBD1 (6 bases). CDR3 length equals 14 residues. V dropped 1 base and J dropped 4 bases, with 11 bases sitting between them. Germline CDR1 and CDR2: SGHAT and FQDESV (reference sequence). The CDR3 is CASSLGQGTYEQYF. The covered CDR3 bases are TGTGCCAGCAGCTTAGGGCAGGGGACGTACGAG. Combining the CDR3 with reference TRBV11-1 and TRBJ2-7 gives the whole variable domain EAEVAQSPRYKITEKSQAVAFWCDPISGHATLYWYRQILGQGPELLVQFQDESVVDDSQLPKDRFSAERLKGVDSTLKIQPAELGDSAMYLCASSLGQGTYEQYFGPGTRLTVT.

CDR3 region: CAWSVGQANTEAFF. The DNA read from the CDR3 is TGTGCCTGGAGCGTCGGACAGGCGAACACTGAA. The chain joins TRBV30 to TRBJ1-1; 7 positions agree with TRBD1. The CDR3 end lies 3 residues beyond the end of the read and is filled in from the germline J gene. The V segment lost 3 bases and the J segment 1 base; nucleotides outside the gene matches: 5. Germline CDR1 reads GTSNPN; CDR2 reads SVGIG (reference sequence). The CDR3 totals 14 residues.

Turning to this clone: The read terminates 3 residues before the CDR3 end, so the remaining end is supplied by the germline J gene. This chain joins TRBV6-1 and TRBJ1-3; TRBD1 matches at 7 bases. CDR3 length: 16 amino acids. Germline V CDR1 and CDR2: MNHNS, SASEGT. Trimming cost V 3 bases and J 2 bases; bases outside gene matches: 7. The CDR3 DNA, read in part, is TGTGCCAGCAGTGAGGCTCCGACAGGGACTGGAAACACC. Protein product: CASSEAPTGTGNT. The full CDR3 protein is CASSEAPTGTGNTIYF.

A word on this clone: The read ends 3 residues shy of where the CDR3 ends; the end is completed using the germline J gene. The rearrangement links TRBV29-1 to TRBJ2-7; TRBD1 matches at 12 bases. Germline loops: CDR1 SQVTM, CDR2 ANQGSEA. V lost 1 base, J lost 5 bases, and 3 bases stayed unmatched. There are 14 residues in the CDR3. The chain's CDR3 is CSVEAGTGGDEQYF. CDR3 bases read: TGCAGCGTTGAAGCCGGGACAGGGGGCGACGAG.

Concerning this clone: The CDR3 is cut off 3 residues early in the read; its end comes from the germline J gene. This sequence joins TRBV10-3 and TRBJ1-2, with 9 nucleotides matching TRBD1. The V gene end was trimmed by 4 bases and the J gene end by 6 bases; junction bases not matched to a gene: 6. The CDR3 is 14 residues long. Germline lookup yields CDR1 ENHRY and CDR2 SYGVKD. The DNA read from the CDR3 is TGTGCCATCAGTGGGCGGGGACAGGGAGATGGC. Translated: CAISGRGQGDG. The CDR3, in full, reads CAISGRGQGDGYTF.

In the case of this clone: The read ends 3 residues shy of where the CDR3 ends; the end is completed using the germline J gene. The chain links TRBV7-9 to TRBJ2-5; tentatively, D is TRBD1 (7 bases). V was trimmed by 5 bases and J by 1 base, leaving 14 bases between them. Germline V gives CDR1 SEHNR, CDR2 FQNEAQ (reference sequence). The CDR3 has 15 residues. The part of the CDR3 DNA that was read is TGTGCCAGCAGCCAGGGGGGACTTGGCCAAGAGACC. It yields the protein CASSQGGLGQET. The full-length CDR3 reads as CASSQGGLGQETQYF.

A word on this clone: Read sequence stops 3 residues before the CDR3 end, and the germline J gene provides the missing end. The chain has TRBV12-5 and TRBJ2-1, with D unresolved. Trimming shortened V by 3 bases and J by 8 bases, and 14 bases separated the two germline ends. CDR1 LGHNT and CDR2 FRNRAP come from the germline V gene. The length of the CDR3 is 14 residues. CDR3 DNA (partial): TGTGCTAGTGGTTTATATGACTCCCGTGATGAG. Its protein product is CASGLYDSRDE. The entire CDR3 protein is CASGLYDSRDEQFF.

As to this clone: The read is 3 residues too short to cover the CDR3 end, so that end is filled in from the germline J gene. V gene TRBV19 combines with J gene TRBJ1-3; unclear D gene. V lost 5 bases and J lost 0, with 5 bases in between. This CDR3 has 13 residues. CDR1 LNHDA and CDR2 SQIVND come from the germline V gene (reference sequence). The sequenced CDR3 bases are TGTGCCAGTAGTTATAGCTCTGGAAACACC. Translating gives CASSYSSGNT. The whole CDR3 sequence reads CASSYSSGNTIYF.

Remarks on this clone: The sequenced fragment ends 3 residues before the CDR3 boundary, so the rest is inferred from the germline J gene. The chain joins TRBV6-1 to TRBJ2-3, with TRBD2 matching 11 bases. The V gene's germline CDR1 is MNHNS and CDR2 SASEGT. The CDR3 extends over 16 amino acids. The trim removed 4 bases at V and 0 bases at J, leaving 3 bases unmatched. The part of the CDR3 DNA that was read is TGTGCCAGCAGTGGGGTAGCGGGGGGGAGCACAGATACG. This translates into CASSGVAGGSTDT. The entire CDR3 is CASSGVAGGSTDTQYF.

The sequenced part of the CDR3 DNA is TGTGCCAGCTCACCAACTTCCGGAAACACC. It translates to CASSPTSGNT. The full CDR3 reads CASSPTSGNTIYF. V usage is TRBV18 and J usage is TRBJ1-3; unclear D gene. The read halts 3 residues ahead of the CDR3 end, with the missing end drawn from the germline J gene. This CDR3 comprises 13 residues. Germline V gene data show CDR1 as KGHSH and CDR2 as LQKENI. The V end was cut by 2 bases, the J end by 4 bases, with 6 bases between.

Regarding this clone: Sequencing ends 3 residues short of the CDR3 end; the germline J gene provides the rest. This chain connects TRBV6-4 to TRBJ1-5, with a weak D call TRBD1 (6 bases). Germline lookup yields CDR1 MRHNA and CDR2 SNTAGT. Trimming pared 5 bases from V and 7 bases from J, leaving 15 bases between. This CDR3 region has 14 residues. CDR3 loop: CASSPTGGQQPQHF. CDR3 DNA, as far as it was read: TGTGCCAGCAGTCCGACGGGGGGCCAGCAGCCC.

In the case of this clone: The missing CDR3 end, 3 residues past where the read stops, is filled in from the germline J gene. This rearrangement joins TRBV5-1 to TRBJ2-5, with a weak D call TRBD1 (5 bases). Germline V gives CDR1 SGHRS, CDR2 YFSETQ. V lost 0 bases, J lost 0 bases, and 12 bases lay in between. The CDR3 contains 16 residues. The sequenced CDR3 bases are TGCGCCAGCAGCTTGGCAATGACAGCTAACCAAGAGACC. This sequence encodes CASSLAMTANQET. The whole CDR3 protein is CASSLAMTANQETQYF.

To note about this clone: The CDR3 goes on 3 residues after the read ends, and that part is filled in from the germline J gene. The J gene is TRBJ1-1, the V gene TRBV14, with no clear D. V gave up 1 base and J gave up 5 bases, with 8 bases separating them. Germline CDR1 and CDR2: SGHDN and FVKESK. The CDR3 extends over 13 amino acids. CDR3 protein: CASSQVQSTEAFF. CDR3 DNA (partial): TGTGCCAGCAGCCAAGTACAGTCTACTGAA.

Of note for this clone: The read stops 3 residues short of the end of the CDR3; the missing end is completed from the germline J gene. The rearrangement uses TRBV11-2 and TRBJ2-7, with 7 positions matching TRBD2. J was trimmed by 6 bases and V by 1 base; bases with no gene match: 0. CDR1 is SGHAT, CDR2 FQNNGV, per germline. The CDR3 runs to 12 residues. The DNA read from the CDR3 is TGTGCCAGCAGCTTAGGGGGGGGCGAG. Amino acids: CASSLGGGE. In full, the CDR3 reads CASSLGGGEQYF.

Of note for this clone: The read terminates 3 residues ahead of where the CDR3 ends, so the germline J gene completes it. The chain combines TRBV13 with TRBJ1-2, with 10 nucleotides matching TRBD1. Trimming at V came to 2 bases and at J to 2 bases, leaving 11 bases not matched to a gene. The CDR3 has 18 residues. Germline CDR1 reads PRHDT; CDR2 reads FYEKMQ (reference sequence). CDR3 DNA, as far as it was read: TGTGCCAGCAGCTTACTCGACAGGGGGCCTCCCGAAAACTATGGC. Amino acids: CASSLLDRGPPENYG. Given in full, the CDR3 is CASSLLDRGPPENYGYTF.

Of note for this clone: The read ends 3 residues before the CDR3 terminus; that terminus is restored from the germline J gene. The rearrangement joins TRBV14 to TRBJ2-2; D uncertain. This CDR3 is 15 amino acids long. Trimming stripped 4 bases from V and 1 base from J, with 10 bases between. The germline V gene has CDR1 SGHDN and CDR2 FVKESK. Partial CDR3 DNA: TGTGCCAGCAGCCCTCTAGACGGGAACACCGGGGAG. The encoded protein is CASSPLDGNTGE. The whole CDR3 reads CASSPLDGNTGELFF.

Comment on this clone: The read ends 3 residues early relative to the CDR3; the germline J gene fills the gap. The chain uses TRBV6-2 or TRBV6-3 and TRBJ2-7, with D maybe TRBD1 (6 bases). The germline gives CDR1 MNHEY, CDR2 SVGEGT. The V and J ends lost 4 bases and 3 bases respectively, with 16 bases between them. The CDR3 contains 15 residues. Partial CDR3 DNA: TGTGCCAGCAGTTCGACAGGCGGGTGGAGCTACGAG. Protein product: CASSSTGGWSYE. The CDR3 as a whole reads CASSSTGGWSYEQYF.

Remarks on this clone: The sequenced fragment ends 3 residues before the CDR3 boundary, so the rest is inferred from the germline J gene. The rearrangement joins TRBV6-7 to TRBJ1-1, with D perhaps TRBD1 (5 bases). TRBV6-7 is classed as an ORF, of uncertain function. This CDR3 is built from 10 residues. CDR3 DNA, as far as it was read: TGTGCCAGCAGTCCGGGGGTA. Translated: CASSPGV. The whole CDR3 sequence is CASSPGVAFF.